Below, 6 T cell receptor beta chains from the same sample are listed, as sequenced in a study of blood T cells in healthy people across ages. The use of a sample-barcoded 5' primer and a J-beta primer mix characterized a second PCR of about 7 to 12 cycles. TCRdb independently ran MiXCR on the 5' RACE reads; one entry per CDR3 protein. The table lists 600,000 to 650,000 distinct CDR3 sequences, approximately 59% of them singletons. What was sequenced was blood. The source of these receptors is a man in his 60s in good health.

This sequence joins TRBV20-1 and TRBJ2-2; a possible D gene is TRBD2 (6 bases). This CDR3 is built from 14 residues. CDR1 is DFQATT and CDR2 is SNEGSKA in the germline V gene (reference sequence). With 2 bases removed from V and 2 bases from J, the gap between germline ends came to 9 bases. For the CDR3, the DNA is TGCAGTGCTAGACGGGGGACTAACACCGGGGAGCTGTTTTTT. This gives the protein CSARRGTNTGELFF.

The chain has TRBV20-1 and TRBJ2-5; D gene ambiguous. The V and J ends lost 0 bases and 5 bases respectively, with 10 bases between them. In germline, CDR1 is DFQATT, CDR2 SNEGSKA (reference sequence). This CDR3 is built from 13 residues. The CDR3, as DNA: TGCAGTGCTAGAGACCTACCGAGGGAGACCCAGTACTTC. Amino acid sequence: CSARDLPRETQYF.

The chain joins TRBV10-3 to TRBJ1-2, with D possibly matching TRBD1 (5 bases). The germline CDR1 and CDR2 sequences are ENHRY and SYGVKD. V lost 2 bases to trimming and J lost 4 bases, with 17 bases between them. The CDR3 extends over 16 amino acids. The chain's CDR3 is CAISERGEPTTYGYTF. The DNA for the CDR3 is TGTGCCATCAGTGAGAGGGGAGAACCAACAACCTATGGCTACACCTTC.

This rearrangement joins TRBV2 to TRBJ2-3; D possibly corresponds to TRBD2 (5 bases). Trimming took 4 bases from V and 6 from J, leaving 8 bases between them. CDR1 is SNHLY, CDR2 FYNNEI, per germline. The CDR3 length is 12 residues. The CDR3 sequence: CASSGTWDTQYF. In nucleotides, the CDR3 is TGTGCCAGCAGTGGGACTTGGGATACGCAGTATTTT.

The chain is built from TRBV21-1 and TRBJ2-6; the DNA was not compared with TRBD2, the D call given in the table. TRBV21-1 is deemed a pseudogene. The CDR3 consists of 19 residues. In DNA, the CDR3 is TGTGCCAGCAGAATGATGGTGGGGACTCTTGCCTCTGGGGCCAACGTCCTGACTTTC. It encodes CASRMMVGTLASGANVLTF.

A remark on this clonotype: An end of the junction does not agree with germline; a read error may underlie this. The V gene is TRBV14, the J gene TRBJ1-6; D not certain. CDR1 and CDR2 (germline): SGHDN, FVKESK. The CDR3 has 16 amino acids. CDR3 sequence: CAGSQVKRGLQSPLHF. CDR3 bases: TGTGCCGGCAGCCAAGTTAAGCGGGGTCTGCAATCACCCCTCCACTTT.